The sequence of this TCR beta chain was determined in a study of cytomegalovirus exposure and HLA in healthy donors. At the level of the study: T cells numbering about 179 million yielded around 120 million unique TCR beta sequences in an earlier analysis.

The study ran its PCR with 60 Vbeta and 13 Jbeta primers. Generated by immunoSEQ multiplex PCR, the TCRdb table keeps only in-frame clones and is missing some. The sample holds about 69,000 clones, about three quarters seen once. The CDR3 sequence is 15 residues long. V shed 6 bases and J 1 base; nucleotides not matched to a gene: 8. Germline lookup yields CDR1 SGHDT and CDR2 YYEEEE. As for this clone: Its antigen remains unknown.

Findings of the study overall: Reports described diagnosis of cytomegalovirus status by the classifier as highly specific and sensitive.

The specimen sequenced was PBMCs. This TCR was sampled from a man younger than 35 in good health and CMV-seronegative. The genes are TRBV5-6 and TRBJ2-5, with 8 nucleotides matching TRBD1. CDR3 in amino acids: CASTQDREIQETQYF. The CDR3 DNA reads as TGTGCCAGCACCCAGGACAGGGAAATCCAAGAGACCCAGTACTTC.